One and the same sample provided the 22 T cell receptor beta chains below, sequenced in a study of neurological immune-mediated disorders. TCRdb used MiXCR to reprocess the 5' RACE reads, holding one entry per CDR3 protein. The sample shows about 44,000 distinct CDR3 sequences, just under 6.5% of them seen only once. Input material: CD4+ T cells from blood. The receptors were sampled from a woman between 40 and 50 years old in good health.

Many counts were recorded for this clonotype. This chain uses TRBV7-7 with TRBJ2-5; possibly TRBD2 for D (6 bases). V shed 4 bases and J shed 4 bases, with 16 bases lying between them. The length of the CDR3 is 15 residues. CDR1 and CDR2 from the germline V gene are SSHAT and FNYEAQ (reference sequence). CDR3 DNA: TGTGCCAGCAGCTCCGGGCGTCGGGGGTCAGAGACCCAGTACTTC. As protein: CASSSGRRGSETQYF.

This clonotype showed up many times. The chain combines TRBV20-1 with TRBJ2-6, with D uncertain. Trimming stripped 6 bases from V and 2 bases from J, with 5 bases between. The CDR3 spans 12 residues. The germline V gene has CDR1 DFQATT and CDR2 SNEGSKA (reference sequence). The CDR3 region has the DNA TGCAGTGCCAAGCCTGGGGCCAACGTCCTGACTTTC. This encodes CSAKPGANVLTF.

This clonotype has a count of ten or more. The CDR3 is CASSPDTQTNYGYTF. CDR3 DNA sequence: TGTGCCAGCTCACCAGATACCCAGACTAACTATGGCTACACCTTC. The J gene is TRBJ1-2, the V gene TRBV18; D unresolved. The CDR3 is made up of 15 amino acids. Germline V gene lookup returns CDR1 KGHSH and CDR2 LQKENI. The V end lost 2 bases, the J end lost 0 bases, and 10 bases lay between the germline ends. Full variable domain (missing parts from reference TRBV18 and TRBJ1-2): NAGVMQNPRHLVRRRGQEARLRCSPMKGHSHVYWYRQLPEEGLKFMVYLQKENIIDESGMPKERFSAEFPKEGPSILRIQQVVRGDSAAYFCASSPDTQTNYGYTFGSGTRLTVV.

This clonotype has ten or more counts. The V gene is TRBV5-1, the J gene TRBJ2-5; 7 bases fit TRBD1. The V gene end was trimmed by 4 bases and the J gene end by 5 bases; junction bases not matched to a gene: 8. This CDR3 has 14 residues. CDR1 and CDR2 (germline): SGHRS, YFSETQ. The CDR3 bases are TGCGCCAGCAGCCCACAGGGGCGCCGGGAGACCCAGTACTTC. Encoded protein: CASSPQGRRETQYF.

This clonotype showed up many times. The CDR3 region has the DNA TGCGCCAGCAGCTTGGTATCGGGTGAGCAGTTCTTC. It encodes CASSLVSGEQFF. The rearrangement links TRBV5-1 to TRBJ2-1; D remains ambiguous. CDR1 and CDR2 (germline): SGHRS, YFSETQ. CDR3 length: 12 residues. The V and J ends lost 0 bases and 9 bases respectively, with 7 bases between them. The whole variable domain, remainder taken from reference TRBV5-1 and TRBJ2-1, is KAGVTQTPRYLIKTRGQQVTLSCSPISGHRSVSWYQQTPGQGLQFLFEYFSETQRNKGNFPGRFSGRQFSNSRSEMNVSTLELGDSALYLCASSLVSGEQFFGPGTRLTVL.

This clonotype was picked up many times. The chain couples TRBV5-1 to TRBJ2-1, with D unresolved. Germline V gene sequence: CDR1 SGHRS, CDR2 YFSETQ. V was clipped by 3 bases and J by 0 bases, with 16 bases between them. The CDR3 has 17 amino acids. The CDR3 is CASSWELLGSSYNEQFF. The CDR3 nucleotides are TGCGCCAGCAGCTGGGAACTTCTGGGTTCCTCCTACAATGAGCAGTTCTTC.

This clonotype occurred many times. This sequence may be a read error, since a much larger clone differs from it by one base. The chain has TRBV11-2 and TRBJ2-5; 7 bases align to TRBD2. The CDR3 has 15 residues. Unmatched junction bases numbered 7, after V lost 0 bases and J lost 6 bases. Germline V gene sequence: CDR1 SGHAT, CDR2 FQNNGV. The CDR3 nucleotides are TGTGCCAGCAGCTTAGAGGGCGGCGGGGGTCAGACCCAGTACTTC. This encodes CASSLEGGGGQTQYF.

This clonotype was recorded many times. The V and J genes are TRBV12-3 or TRBV12-4 and TRBJ2-7; tentatively, D is TRBD1 (6 bases). V was cut by 8 bases and J by 4 bases, with 9 bases left in between. The CDR3 consists of 11 residues. CDR3 residues: CASGRGYEQYF. CDR3 coding DNA: TGTGCCAGCGGCAGGGGATACGAGCAGTACTTC.

This clonotype was found many times. This chain connects TRBV15 to TRBJ2-3, with 8 bases matching TRBD1. V lost 1 base to trimming and J lost 2 bases; unmatched junction nucleotides: 8. The CDR3 loop spans 17 amino acids. CDR1 LNHNV and CDR2 YYDKDF come from the germline V gene (reference sequence). The CDR3 sequence is CATSRVSGGGNTDTQYF. DNA for the CDR3: TGTGCCACCAGCAGAGTTTCAGGGGGCGGTAACACAGATACGCAGTATTTT.

At least ten counts were recorded for this clonotype. The gene calls are TRBV3-1 and TRBJ1-3; D remains ambiguous. The CDR3 loop spans 15 amino acids. Germline CDR1 LGHDT, CDR2 YNNKEL (reference sequence). The V and J ends lost 3 bases and 0 bases respectively, with 9 bases between them. The CDR3 here is CASSQAIRSGNTIYF. Written as DNA, the CDR3 is TGTGCCAGCAGCCAGGCCATCCGCTCTGGAAACACCATATATTTT.

This clonotype has ten or more counts. This chain links TRBV18 with TRBJ1-1, with TRBD1 matching over 11 bases. The V gene end was trimmed by 1 base and the J gene end by 5 bases; junction bases not matched to a gene: 6. The germline V gene has CDR1 KGHSH and CDR2 LQKENI. The CDR3 extends over 16 amino acids. The CDR3 region is CASSPLGQGAWTEAFF. Here the CDR3 DNA reads TGTGCCAGCTCACCACTAGGACAGGGGGCATGGACTGAAGCTTTCTTT.

Ten or more counts support this clonotype. J is TRBJ1-1 and V is TRBV20-1; D remains ambiguous. V lost 6 bases and J lost 1, with 12 bases in between. The CDR3 length is 13 residues. In germline, CDR1 is DFQATT, CDR2 SNEGSKA (reference sequence). CDR3: CSAVPTKNTEAFF. The CDR3 coding sequence is TGCAGTGCCGTACCCACAAAGAACACTGAAGCTTTCTTT.

Ten or more counts support this clonotype. The chain employs TRBV28 and TRBJ2-7; D is perhaps TRBD2 (6 bases). V was cut by 7 bases and J by 2 bases, with 12 bases left in between. CDR3 size: 13 residues. The germline CDR1 and CDR2 sequences are MDHEN and SYDVKM. The CDR3 coding sequence is TGTGCCAGCAAGGAGCGGGTACCCTACGAGCAGTACTTC. It specifies CASKERVPYEQYF.

This clonotype was seen ten or more times. The V and J genes are TRBV5-5 and TRBJ2-7; no reliable D call. The germline V gene encodes CDR1 SGHKS and CDR2 YYEKEE (reference sequence). The CDR3 sequence is 15 residues long. Trimming pared 3 bases from V and 0 bases from J, leaving 13 bases between. CDR3: CASSYGPASSYEQYF. CDR3 DNA sequence: TGTGCCAGCAGCTATGGTCCCGCGAGCTCCTACGAGCAGTACTTC.

This clonotype has at least ten counts. The V call is TRBV12-3 or TRBV12-4, the J call TRBJ2-1; the match to TRBD1 covers 11 bases. J gave up 4 bases and V 5 bases, and 10 bases lay outside the gene matches. CDR3 length: 17 amino acids. The DNA of the CDR3 is TGTGCCAGCAGTAAAGGACAGGGGGCTTCCCCGTACAATGAGCAGTTCTTC. Amino acids: CASSKGQGASPYNEQFF.

This clonotype was observed many times. This chain joins TRBV5-1 and TRBJ1-2; a possible D gene is TRBD1 (6 bases). Trimming stripped 4 bases from V and 8 bases from J, with 12 bases between. The germline V gene has CDR1 SGHRS and CDR2 YFSETQ. This CDR3 region has 12 residues. CDR3 residues: CASSLRGSGYTF. CDR3 sequence (DNA): TGCGCCAGCAGCCTCAGGGGCAGCGGCTACACCTTC.

Many counts were recorded for this clonotype. The chain combines TRBV7-7 with TRBJ2-3; D unresolved. This CDR3 spans 16 amino acids. Trimming shortened V by 5 bases and J by 0 bases, and 15 bases separated the two germline ends. The germline CDR1 and CDR2 sequences are SSHAT and FNYEAQ (reference sequence). The CDR3 loop is CASSESGGTSTDTQYF. The DNA of the CDR3 is TGTGCCAGCAGCGAGTCTGGCGGTACTAGCACAGATACGCAGTATTTT.

This clonotype was detected many times. The rearrangement joins TRBV7-3 to TRBJ1-6; the D is unclear. Germline CDR1 SGHTA, CDR2 FQGTGA. This CDR3 is 13 amino acids long. V lost 2 bases to trimming and J lost 10 bases, with 9 bases between them. The CDR3 nucleotides are TGTGCCAGCAGCTTACTTGCTGAATCACCCCTCCACTTT. It specifies CASSLLAESPLHF.

At least ten counts were recorded for this clonotype. The genes are TRBV20-1 and TRBJ1-5; a weak D match, TRBD1 (6 bases). The CDR3 consists of 19 residues. Trimming removed 3 bases at V and 3 bases at J, with 27 bases between. CDR1 and CDR2 from the germline V gene are DFQATT and SNEGSKA (reference sequence). CDR3 loop: CSASWVLARGAGVNQPQHF. The CDR3, as DNA: TGCAGTGCTAGTTGGGTTTTAGCTCGTGGGGCAGGGGTCAATCAGCCCCAGCATTTT.

The table lists this clonotype with many counts. This chain links TRBV6-2 or TRBV6-3 with TRBJ1-5; the D gene is possibly TRBD1 (6 bases). The CDR3 covers 12 residues. Germline loops: CDR1 MNHEY, CDR2 SVGEGT. Trimming left V 6 bases short and J 11 bases short, with 14 bases between. Here the CDR3 DNA reads TGTGCCAGCAGCAACGGGACACCCGCCCAGCATTTT. Its protein product is CASSNGTPAQHF.

For this clonotype: A much larger clone lies a single base off, so this may be a read error. The rearrangement joins TRBV7-2 to TRBJ1-1, with TRBD1 identical over 7 bases. With V trimmed by 4 bases and J by 1 base, 12 bases remained unmatched. CDR3 length equals 17 residues. The germline V gene has CDR1 SGHTA and CDR2 FQGNSA. The CDR3 reads CASSSPTGIGANTEAFF. CDR3 DNA: TGTGCCAGCAGCTCCCCGACAGGGATAGGGGCGAACACTGAAGCTTTCTTT.

This clonotype was counted many times. The chain couples TRBV6-5 to TRBJ2-6, with TRBD1 matching over 7 bases. Germline V lookup: CDR1 MNHEY, CDR2 SVGAGI. This CDR3 is built from 16 residues. The ends lost 5 bases at V and 2 bases at J; junction bases unmatched: 6. This CDR3 reads CASSNTQGAGANVLTF. CDR3 nucleotides: TGTGCCAGCAGTAACACCCAGGGGGCTGGGGCCAACGTCCTGACTTTC.